These 18 T cell receptor beta chains share one sample of origin, sequenced in a study of T cell clonality in common variable immunodeficiency. Sequencing was performed with immunoSEQ multiplex PCR; in TCRdb, only in-frame clones are kept and a portion is missing. The data show about 7,100 clones, with none appearing a single time. The study, taken as a whole, reports: Common variable immunodeficiency TCR beta sequences reportedly had fewer deletions and N-nucleotide insertions.

The antigens these receptors bind are not known. Sequencing was performed on peripheral blood mononuclear cells. The receptor source for this set is a human donor with common variable immunodeficiency.

This clone is categorized as medium-sized (0.01 to 0.1%). The read ends 3 residues early relative to the CDR3; the germline J gene fills the gap. The gene calls are TRBV6-1 and TRBJ2-3; perhaps TRBD2 as D (5 bases). Deletions cut 3 bases from V and 0 bases from J, with 10 bases between. Germline V gene lookup returns CDR1 MNHNS and CDR2 SASEGT. The CDR3 is made up of 15 amino acids. The CDR3 bases that were read are TGTGCCAGCAGTGACCTTGAGGGTAGCACAGATACG. This sequence encodes CASSDLEGSTDT. The whole CDR3 region reads CASSDLEGSTDTQYF.

Points on this clone: The CDR3 end falls 3 residues outside the read, so it is completed with the germline J gene. This chain joins TRBV19 and TRBJ1-1, with TRBD1 matching over 10 bases. The V gene end was trimmed by 3 bases and the J gene end by 1 base; junction bases not matched to a gene: 11. Germline V gene lookup returns CDR1 LNHDA and CDR2 SQIVND (reference sequence). The CDR3 extends over 18 amino acids. CDR3 sequence: CASSINRDRGAWNTEAFF. Partial CDR3 DNA: TGTGCCAGTAGTATCAACCGGGACAGGGGAGCCTGGAACACTGAA.

This clone has just a few counts. The read finishes 3 residues shy of the CDR3 end, and the germline J gene is used to complete it. The chain carries TRBV19 and TRBJ1-1; TRBD1 matches at 7 bases. The CDR3 is made up of 15 amino acids. CDR1 and CDR2 from the germline V gene are LNHDA and SQIVND (reference sequence). V lost 3 bases, J lost 0 bases, and 4 bases stayed unmatched. The DNA read from the CDR3 is TGTGCCAGTAGTATCGGGACAGACTTGAACACTGAA. This translates into CASSIGTDLNTE. The full-length CDR3 reads as CASSIGTDLNTEAFF.

The table lists this clone with a few counts. With the read ending 3 residues before the CDR3 end, the germline J gene is used to fill in that end. The gene calls are TRBV6-1 and TRBJ2-5, with D possibly matching TRBD2 (5 bases). The V and J ends lost 1 base and 5 bases respectively, with 11 bases between them. Looked up from germline, CDR1 is MNHNS and CDR2 is SASEGT. The CDR3 sequence is 14 residues long. CDR3 protein: CASSEELGWETQYF. The CDR3 DNA, read in part, is TGTGCCAGCAGTGAAGAACTAGGTTGGGAGACC.

A remark on this clone: Read sequence stops 3 residues before the CDR3 end, and the germline J gene provides the missing end. The chain uses TRBV19 and TRBJ1-1, with D hard to call. CDR1 and CDR2 from the germline V gene are LNHDA and SQIVND (reference sequence). V was shortened by 1 base and J by 5 bases, with 11 bases between the two germline ends. The CDR3 runs 14 residues. The part of the CDR3 DNA that was read is TGTGCCAGTAGTATAGTAGGCGGCGAAACTGAA. This sequence encodes CASSIVGGETE. The complete CDR3 protein is CASSIVGGETEAFF.

This clone was counted a few times. With the read ending 3 residues before the CDR3 end, the germline J gene is used to fill in that end. The chain combines TRBV19 with TRBJ2-3; D ambiguous. There are 16 residues in the CDR3. Germline V lookup: CDR1 LNHDA, CDR2 SQIVND (reference sequence). V was clipped by 5 bases and J by 1 base, with 16 bases between them. CDR3 in amino acids: CASSLIKGSGTDTQYF. The CDR3 bases that were read are TGTGCCAGTAGTCTCATAAAGGGTAGTGGCACAGATACG.

This clone was observed a few times. The read comes to an end 3 residues before the CDR3 does, leaving the germline J gene to fill in the end. The genes are TRBV7-6 and TRBJ2-3; TRBD2 matches at 10 bases. The length of the CDR3 is 15 residues. Germline V gene lookup returns CDR1 SGHVS and CDR2 FNYEAQ. The J segment lost 7 bases and the V segment lost 5 bases, leaving 9 bases of the junction unmatched. CDR3 residues: CASSPLAGAGYTQYF. CDR3 DNA, as far as it was read: TGTGCCAGCAGCCCTCTAGCGGGAGCGGGATATACG.

This clone was counted a few times. The read terminates 3 residues before the CDR3 end, so the remaining end is supplied by the germline J gene. The chain employs TRBV6-1 and TRBJ1-1, with 9 bases aligning to TRBD1. Trimming took 1 base from V and 4 from J; bases not matched to a gene: 7. Germline assignment: CDR1 MNHNS and CDR2 SASEGT. The CDR3 consists of 16 residues. The covered CDR3 bases are TGTGCCAGCAGTGAAGTCGCGGGACAGGGAGGCACTGAA. The encoded protein is CASSEVAGQGGTE. The whole CDR3 protein reads CASSEVAGQGGTEAFF.

This clone is medium-sized in the sample. The read ends 3 residues shy of where the CDR3 ends; the end is completed using the germline J gene. The chain couples TRBV14 to TRBJ2-1; 7 nucleotides line up with TRBD2. V dropped 3 bases and J dropped 0; count of bases not matched to a gene: 5. The CDR3 is 16 amino acids. Germline lookup yields CDR1 SGHDN and CDR2 FVKESK. CDR3 bases read: TGTGCCAGCAGCCAGGGACTATACGCCTCCTACAATGAG. Residues: CASSQGLYASYNE. The whole CDR3 is CASSQGLYASYNEQFF.

This clone was detected only a few times. The read is 3 residues too short to cover the CDR3 end, so that end is filled in from the germline J gene. This chain uses TRBV7-9 with TRBJ2-5, with D possibly TRBD1 on 7 matching bases. Germline V CDR1 and CDR2: SEHNR, FQNEAQ (reference sequence). The CDR3 runs 14 residues. Trimming removed 11 bases at V and 5 bases at J, with 21 bases between. The CDR3 loop reads CARGAGGMAETQYF. CDR3 DNA, as far as it was read: TGTGCCCGCGGGGCAGGGGGAATGGCGGAGACC.

This clone showed up just a few times. The missing CDR3 end, 3 residues past where the read stops, is filled in from the germline J gene. V and J are TRBV6-2 or TRBV6-3 and TRBJ1-5; 7 nucleotides align to TRBD1. Germline CDR1 is MNHEY and CDR2 is SVGEGT. The CDR3 length is 17 residues. V dropped 2 bases and J dropped 5; count of bases not matched to a gene: 12. The CDR3 loop reads CASSYRTGPRPDQPQHF. CDR3 DNA (partial): TGTGCCAGCAGTTACCGGACAGGACCCAGACCGGATCAGCCC.

Notes on this clone: The read ends 3 residues shy of where the CDR3 ends; the end is completed using the germline J gene. This sequence joins TRBV20-1 and TRBJ1-2; D remains unclear. Per germline, CDR1 DFQATT and CDR2 SNEGSKA (reference sequence). With 6 bases removed from V and 1 base from J, the gap between germline ends came to 15 bases. There are 14 residues in the CDR3. The CDR3: CSASPGILNYGYTF. The CDR3 DNA, read in part, is TGCAGTGCCAGCCCGGGGATCCTTAACTATGGC.

By proportion, this clone is medium-sized. Partial CDR3 DNA: TGTGCCAGCAGTGCCGCTAATGGGGCGGCCGGGGAG. As protein: CASSAANGAAGE. The whole CDR3 protein is CASSAANGAAGELFF. V is TRBV6-4 and J is TRBJ2-2; D possibly corresponds to TRBD1 (5 bases). The CDR3 end is not reached by the read, which stops 3 residues before it; the germline J gene fills it in. From germline, CDR1 is MRHNA and CDR2 SNTAGT. The V end lost 4 bases, the J end lost 6 bases, and 15 bases lay between the germline ends. This CDR3 has 15 residues.

This clone came up a few times. This chain's CDR3 is CASSLDARVKSPLHF. The DNA read from the CDR3 is TGCGCCAGCAGCTTGGACGCCAGGGTCAAGTCACCC. The V and J genes are TRBV5-1 and TRBJ1-6; perhaps TRBD1 as D (5 bases). The read is 3 residues too short to cover the CDR3 end, so that end is filled in from the germline J gene. This CDR3 is 15 amino acids long. Deletions cut 0 bases from V and 10 bases from J, with 14 bases between. Germline V CDR1 and CDR2: SGHRS, YFSETQ.

This clone was detected a few times. The CDR3 goes on 3 residues after the read ends, and that part is filled in from the germline J gene. J is TRBJ2-1 and V is TRBV5-1; 8 nucleotides align to TRBD2. V dropped 3 bases and J dropped 4; count of bases not matched to a gene: 12. CDR1 and CDR2 (germline): SGHRS, YFSETQ. This CDR3 comprises 17 residues. CDR3 in amino acids: CASSYGSGDPLYNEQFF. The DNA read from the CDR3 is TGCGCCAGCAGCTACGGTAGCGGGGACCCCCTTTACAATGAG.

Concerning this clone: An end of the junction does not agree with germline; a read error may underlie this. The CDR3 extends 3 residues past the end of the read, so its final part is completed from the germline J gene. The chain carries TRBV7-7 and TRBJ2-5; no firm D call. The CDR3 totals 13 residues. CDR1 is SSHAT and CDR2 is FNYEAQ in the germline V gene (reference sequence). CDR3 DNA (partial): TGTGCTAGCAGCTTAATTCCTACCGAGACC. It codes for CASSLIPTET. The whole CDR3 region reads CASSLIPTETQYF.

Comments on this clone: The CDR3 end is not reached by the read, which stops 3 residues before it; the germline J gene fills it in. The chain uses TRBV2 and TRBJ2-7; 12 positions match TRBD2. The V gene end was trimmed by 4 bases and the J gene end by 5 bases; junction bases not matched to a gene: 9. Germline-derived CDR1 and CDR2 are SNHLY and FYNNEI. The CDR3 loop spans 16 amino acids. CDR3: CASSGPTSGSLHEQYF. CDR3 DNA (partial): TGTGCCAGCAGTGGACCGACTAGCGGGAGTTTACACGAG.

This clone was recorded a few times. The CDR3 end falls 3 residues outside the read, so it is completed with the germline J gene. This sequence joins TRBV7-9 and TRBJ2-1; 7 positions match TRBD2. Germline CDR1 is SEHNR and CDR2 is FQNEAQ (reference sequence). Trimming cost V 7 bases and J 4 bases; bases outside gene matches: 7. The length of the CDR3 is 14 residues. CDR3 DNA, as far as it was read: TGTGCCAGCACCCAAACTAGCGTTTACAATGAG. It encodes CASTQTSVYNE. The full CDR3 protein reads CASTQTSVYNEQFF.